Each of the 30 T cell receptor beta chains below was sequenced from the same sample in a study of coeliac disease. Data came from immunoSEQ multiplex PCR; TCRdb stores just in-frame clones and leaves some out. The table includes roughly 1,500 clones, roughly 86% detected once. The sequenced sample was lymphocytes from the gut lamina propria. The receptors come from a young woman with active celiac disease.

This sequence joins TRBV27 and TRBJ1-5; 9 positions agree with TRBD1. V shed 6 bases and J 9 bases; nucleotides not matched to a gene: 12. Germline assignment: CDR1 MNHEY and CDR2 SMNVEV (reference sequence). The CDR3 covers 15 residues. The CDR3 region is CASRTEGQGFWPQHF. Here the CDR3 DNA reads TGTGCCAGCAGGACCGAGGGACAGGGCTTTTGGCCCCAGCATTTT.

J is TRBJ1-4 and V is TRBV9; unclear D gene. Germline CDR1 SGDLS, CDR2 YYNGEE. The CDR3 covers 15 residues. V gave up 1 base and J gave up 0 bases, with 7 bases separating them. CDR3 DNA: TGTGCCAGCAGCGTATCAACAGCAACTAATGAAAAACTGTTTTTT. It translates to CASSVSTATNEKLFF.

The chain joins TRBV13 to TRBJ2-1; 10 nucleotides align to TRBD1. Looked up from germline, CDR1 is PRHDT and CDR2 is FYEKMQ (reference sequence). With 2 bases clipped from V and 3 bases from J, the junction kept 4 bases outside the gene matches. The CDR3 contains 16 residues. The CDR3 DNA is TGTGCCAGCAGCTTATTCCGGACAGGGGGCTACAATGAGCAGTTCTTC. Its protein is CASSLFRTGGYNEQFF. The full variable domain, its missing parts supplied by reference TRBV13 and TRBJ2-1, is AAGVIQSPRHLIKEKRETATLKCYPIPRHDTVYWYQQGPGQDPQFLISFYEKMQSDKGSIPDRFSAQQFSDYHSELNMSSLELGDSALYFCASSLFRTGGYNEQFFGPGTRLTVL.

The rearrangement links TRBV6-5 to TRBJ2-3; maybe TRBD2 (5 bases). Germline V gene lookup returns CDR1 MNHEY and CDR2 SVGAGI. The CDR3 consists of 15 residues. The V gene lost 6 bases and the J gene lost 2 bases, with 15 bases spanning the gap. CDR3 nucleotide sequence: TGTGCCAGCAGCCCTCTTATTGACTACACAGATACGCAGTATTTT. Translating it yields CASSPLIDYTDTQYF.

The CDR3 is CASSLLRGASTGELFF. Here the CDR3 DNA reads TGTGCCAGCAGCTTACTACGGGGGGCTAGCACCGGGGAGCTGTTTTTT. The chain uses TRBV13 and TRBJ2-2; possible D gene TRBD2, 7 bases. V was clipped by 2 bases and J by 4 bases, with 14 bases between them. The length of the CDR3 is 16 residues. The germline V gene has CDR1 PRHDT and CDR2 FYEKMQ (reference sequence). The full variable domain, its missing parts supplied by reference TRBV13 and TRBJ2-2, is AAGVIQSPRHLIKEKRETATLKCYPIPRHDTVYWYQQGPGQDPQFLISFYEKMQSDKGSIPDRFSAQQFSDYHSELNMSSLELGDSALYFCASSLLRGASTGELFFGEGSRLTVL.

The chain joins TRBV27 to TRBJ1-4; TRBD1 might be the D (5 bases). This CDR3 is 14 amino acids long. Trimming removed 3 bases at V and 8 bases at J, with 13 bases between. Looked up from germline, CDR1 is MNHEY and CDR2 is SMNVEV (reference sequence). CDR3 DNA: TGTGCCAGCAGTTTTTCAAGAAGGGGCGAAAAACTGTTTTTT. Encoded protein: CASSFSRRGEKLFF.

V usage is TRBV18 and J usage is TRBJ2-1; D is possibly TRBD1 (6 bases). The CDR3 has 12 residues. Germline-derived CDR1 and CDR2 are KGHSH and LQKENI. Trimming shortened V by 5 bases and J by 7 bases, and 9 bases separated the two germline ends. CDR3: CASSTRGNEQFF. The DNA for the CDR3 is TGTGCCAGCTCAACCAGGGGTAATGAGCAGTTCTTC.

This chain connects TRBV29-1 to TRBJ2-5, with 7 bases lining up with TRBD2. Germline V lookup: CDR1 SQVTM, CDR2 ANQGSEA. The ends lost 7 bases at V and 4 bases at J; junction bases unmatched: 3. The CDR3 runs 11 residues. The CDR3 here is CSAGTIETQYF. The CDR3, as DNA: TGCAGCGCCGGGACTATAGAGACCCAGTACTTC.

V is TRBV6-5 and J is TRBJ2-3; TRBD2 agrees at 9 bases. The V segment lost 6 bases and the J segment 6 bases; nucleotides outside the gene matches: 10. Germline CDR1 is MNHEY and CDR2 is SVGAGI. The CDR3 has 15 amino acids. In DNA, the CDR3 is TGTGCCAGCAGATCTAGCGGGGCCGGGGCGGATACGCAGTATTTT. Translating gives CASRSSGAGADTQYF.

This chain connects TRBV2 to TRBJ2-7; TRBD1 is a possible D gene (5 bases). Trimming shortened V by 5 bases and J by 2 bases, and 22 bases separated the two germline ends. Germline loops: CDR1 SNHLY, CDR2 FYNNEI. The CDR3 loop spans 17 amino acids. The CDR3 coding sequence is TGTGCCAGCAGTCTTCTTAACGCAGGGCTCGAAACCTACGAGCAGTACTTC. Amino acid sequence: CASSLLNAGLETYEQYF. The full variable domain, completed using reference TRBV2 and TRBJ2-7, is EPEVTQTPSHQVTQMGQEVILRCVPISNHLYFYWYRQILGQKVEFLVSFYNNEISEKSEIFDDQFSVERPDGSNFTLKIRSTKLEDSAMYFCASSLLNAGLETYEQYFGPGTRLTVT.

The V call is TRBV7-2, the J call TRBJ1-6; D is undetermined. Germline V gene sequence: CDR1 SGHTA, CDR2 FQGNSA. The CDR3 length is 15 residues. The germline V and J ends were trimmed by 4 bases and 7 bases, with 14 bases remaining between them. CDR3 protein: CASSSAQAQNSPLHF. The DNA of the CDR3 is TGTGCCAGCAGCTCCGCGCAGGCACAAAATTCACCCCTCCACTTT. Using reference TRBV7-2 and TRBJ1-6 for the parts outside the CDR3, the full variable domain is GAGVSQSPSNKVTEKGKDVELRCDPISGHTALYWYRQSLGQGLEFLIYFQGNSAPDKSGLPSDRFSAERTGGSVSTLTIQRTQQEDSAVYLCASSSAQAQNSPLHFGNGTRLTVT.

The CDR3 is CASSVSMKGGETQYF. The CDR3 DNA sequence: TGTGCCAGCAGCGTATCGATGAAGGGAGGAGAGACCCAGTACTTC. The chain carries TRBV9 and TRBJ2-5; D may be TRBD2 (6 bases). The CDR3 is 15 residues long. Germline V CDR1 and CDR2: SGDLS, YYNGEE. Trimming removed 1 base at V and 4 bases at J, with 14 bases between.

CDR3 bases: TGTGCCACCAGCACTAACGCGGGGGAGCAGTACTTC. As protein: CATSTNAGEQYF. This chain connects TRBV15 to TRBJ2-7; D possibly corresponds to TRBD2 (6 bases). Trimming removed 4 bases from V and 7 bases from J, with 11 bases in between. This CDR3 contains 12 residues. CDR1 and CDR2 from the germline V gene are LNHNV and YYDKDF (reference sequence).

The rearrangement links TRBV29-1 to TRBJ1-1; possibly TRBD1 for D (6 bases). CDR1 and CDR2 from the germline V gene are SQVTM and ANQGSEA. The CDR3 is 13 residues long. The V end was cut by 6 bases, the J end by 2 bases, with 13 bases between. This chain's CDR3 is CSVIGQSNTEAFF. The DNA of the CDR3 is TGCAGCGTCATAGGACAGTCAAACACTGAAGCTTTCTTT.

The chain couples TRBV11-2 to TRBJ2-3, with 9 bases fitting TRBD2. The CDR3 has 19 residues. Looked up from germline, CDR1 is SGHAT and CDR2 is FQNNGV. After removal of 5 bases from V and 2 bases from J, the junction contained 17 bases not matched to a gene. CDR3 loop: CASSPWEAGGHFVTDTQYF. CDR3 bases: TGTGCCAGCAGCCCCTGGGAAGCGGGGGGCCATTTTGTCACAGATACGCAGTATTTT.

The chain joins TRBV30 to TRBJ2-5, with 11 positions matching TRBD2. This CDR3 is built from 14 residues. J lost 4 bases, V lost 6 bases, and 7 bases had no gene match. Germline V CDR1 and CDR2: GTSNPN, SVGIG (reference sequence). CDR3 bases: TGTGCCTGCGACGGACTAGCGGGCGGAGAGACCCAGTACTTC. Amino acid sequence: CACDGLAGGETQYF.

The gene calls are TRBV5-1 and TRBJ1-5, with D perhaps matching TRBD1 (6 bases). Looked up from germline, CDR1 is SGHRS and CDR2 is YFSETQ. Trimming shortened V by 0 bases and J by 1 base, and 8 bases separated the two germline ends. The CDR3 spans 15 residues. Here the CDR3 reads CASSLAGASNQPQHF. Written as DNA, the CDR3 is TGCGCCAGCAGCTTGGCAGGGGCGAGCAATCAGCCCCAGCATTTT. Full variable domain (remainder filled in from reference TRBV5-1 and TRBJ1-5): KAGVTQTPRYLIKTRGQQVTLSCSPISGHRSVSWYQQTPGQGLQFLFEYFSETQRNKGNFPGRFSGRQFSNSRSEMNVSTLELGDSALYLCASSLAGASNQPQHFGDGTRLSIL.

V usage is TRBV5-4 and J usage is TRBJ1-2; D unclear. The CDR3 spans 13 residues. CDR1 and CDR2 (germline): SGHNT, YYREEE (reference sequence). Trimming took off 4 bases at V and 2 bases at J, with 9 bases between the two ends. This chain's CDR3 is CASSVAGNYGYTF. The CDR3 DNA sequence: TGTGCCAGCAGCGTCGCGGGAAACTATGGCTACACCTTC.

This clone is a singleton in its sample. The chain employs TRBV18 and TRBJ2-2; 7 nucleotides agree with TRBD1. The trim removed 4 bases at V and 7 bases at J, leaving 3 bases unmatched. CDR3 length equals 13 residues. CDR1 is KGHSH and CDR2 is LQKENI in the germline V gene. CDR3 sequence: CASSRQGYGELFF. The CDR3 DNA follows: TGTGCCAGCTCACGACAGGGTTACGGGGAGCTGTTTTTT.

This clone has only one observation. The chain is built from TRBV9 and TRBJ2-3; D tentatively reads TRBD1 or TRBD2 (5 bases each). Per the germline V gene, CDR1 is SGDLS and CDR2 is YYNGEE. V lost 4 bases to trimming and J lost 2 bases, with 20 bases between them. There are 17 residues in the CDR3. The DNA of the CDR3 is TGTGCCAGCAGCCTAGGACACGGACTCGACCTCACAGATACGCAGTATTTT. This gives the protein CASSLGHGLDLTDTQYF.

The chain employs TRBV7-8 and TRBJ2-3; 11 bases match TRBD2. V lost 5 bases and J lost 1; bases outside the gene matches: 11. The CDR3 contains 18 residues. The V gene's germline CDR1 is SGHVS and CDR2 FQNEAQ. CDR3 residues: CASSQRTLAGGGTDTQYF. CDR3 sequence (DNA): TGTGCCAGCAGCCAACGCACCTTAGCGGGAGGGGGCACAGATACGCAGTATTTT.

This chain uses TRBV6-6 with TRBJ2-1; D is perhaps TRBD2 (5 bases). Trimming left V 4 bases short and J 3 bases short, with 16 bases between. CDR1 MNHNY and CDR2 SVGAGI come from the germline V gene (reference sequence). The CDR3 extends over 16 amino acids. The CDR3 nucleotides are TGTGCCAGCAGTTTCGATCGGCCCCGGGGCTACAATGAGCAGTTCTTC. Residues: CASSFDRPRGYNEQFF.

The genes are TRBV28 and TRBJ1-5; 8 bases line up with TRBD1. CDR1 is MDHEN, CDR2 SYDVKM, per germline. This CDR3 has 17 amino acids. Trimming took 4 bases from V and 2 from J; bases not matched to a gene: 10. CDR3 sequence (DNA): TGTGCCAGCAGTTCTCCGGACAGGGAACGGGGCAATCAGCCCCAGCATTTT. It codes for CASSSPDRERGNQPQHF.

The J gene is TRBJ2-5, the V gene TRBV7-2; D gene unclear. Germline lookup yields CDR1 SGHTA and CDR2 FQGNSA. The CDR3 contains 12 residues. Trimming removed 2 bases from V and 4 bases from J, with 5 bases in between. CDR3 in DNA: TGTGCCAGCAGCTTATCCCGAGAGACCCAGTACTTC. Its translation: CASSLSRETQYF.

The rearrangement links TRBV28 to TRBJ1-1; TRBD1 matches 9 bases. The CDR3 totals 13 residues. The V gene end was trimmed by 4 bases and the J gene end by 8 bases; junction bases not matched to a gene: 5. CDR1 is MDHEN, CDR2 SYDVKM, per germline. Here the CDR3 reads CASSSGQGKEAFF. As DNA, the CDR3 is TGTGCCAGCAGTTCCGGACAGGGGAAAGAAGCTTTCTTT. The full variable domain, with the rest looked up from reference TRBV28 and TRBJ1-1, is DVKVTQSSRYLVKRTGEKVFLECVQDMDHENMFWYRQDPGLGLRLIYFSYDVKMKEKGDIPEGYSVSREKKERFSLILESASTNQTSMYLCASSSGQGKEAFFGQGTRLTVV.

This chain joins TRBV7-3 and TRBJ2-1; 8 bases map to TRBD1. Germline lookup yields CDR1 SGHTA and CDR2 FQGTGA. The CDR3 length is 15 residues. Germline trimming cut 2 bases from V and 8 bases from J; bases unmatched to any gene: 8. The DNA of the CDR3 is TGTGCCAGCAGCTTAGCAGGGGGCGGGAATCATGAGCAGTTCTTC. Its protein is CASSLAGGGNHEQFF.

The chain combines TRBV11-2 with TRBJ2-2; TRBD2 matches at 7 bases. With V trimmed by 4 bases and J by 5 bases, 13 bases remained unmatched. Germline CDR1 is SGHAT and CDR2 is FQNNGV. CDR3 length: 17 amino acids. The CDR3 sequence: CASSSGGWLMGTGELFF. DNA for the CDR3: TGTGCCAGCAGCTCGGGGGGATGGCTAATGGGGACCGGGGAGCTGTTTTTT.

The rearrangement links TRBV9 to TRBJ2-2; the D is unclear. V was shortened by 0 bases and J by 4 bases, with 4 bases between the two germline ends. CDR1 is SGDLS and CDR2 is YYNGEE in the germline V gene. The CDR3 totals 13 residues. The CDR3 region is CASSVDGTGELFF. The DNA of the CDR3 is TGTGCCAGCAGCGTAGACGGCACCGGGGAGCTGTTTTTT.

The CDR3 coding sequence is TGCGCCAGCAGCCTAACTAGTTTGAGTCATGAGCAGTTCTTC. This encodes CASSLTSLSHEQFF. The V and J genes are TRBV4-3 and TRBJ2-1, with D perhaps matching TRBD2 (5 bases). CDR3 length: 14 amino acids. Trimming pared 4 bases from V and 8 bases from J, leaving 15 bases between. The germline V gene has CDR1 LGHNA and CDR2 YSLEER.

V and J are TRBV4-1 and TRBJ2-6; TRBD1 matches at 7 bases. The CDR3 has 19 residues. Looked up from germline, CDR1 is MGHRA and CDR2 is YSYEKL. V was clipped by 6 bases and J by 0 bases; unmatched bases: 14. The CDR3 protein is CASSPRTGLQSSGANVLTF. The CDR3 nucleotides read TGCGCCAGCAGTCCCCGGACAGGCCTCCAGAGCTCTGGGGCCAACGTCCTGACTTTC.